This T cell receptor beta chain was retrieved from a study of beta chain features in type 1 diabetes. Study observations and caveats: When Type 1 diabetes patients were examined, their TCRB CDR3s proved moderately but significantly shorter in all four CD4+ subsets.

Via CD45RO/CCR7/CD25/CD127/CD95/CD27, cells of the CD4+ naive, central memory, regulatory and stem cell-like memory subsets were sorted. Regarding this clone: Its antigen is not identified.

Expressed TCRB transcripts were sequenced after all isolated RNA was converted to cDNA. Using immunoSEQ multiplex PCR, the repertoire was profiled, and TCRdb retains in-frame clones only, with some absent. The repertoire consists of 200,000 to 300,000 clones, with 55% to 70% occurring once and the leading ten covering approximately 0.05%. Germline-derived CDR1 and CDR2 are GTSNPN and SVGIG (reference sequence). The CDR3 has 15 residues. Trimming left V 1 base short and J 3 bases short, with 16 bases between. This clonotype originated in a man aged 25-45 years in good health. Sequencing was done on a sample of naive CD4+ T cells from blood. The genes are TRBV30 and TRBJ2-7; maybe TRBD1 (6 bases). DNA for the CDR3: TGTGCCTGGAGTGCCCCGAGGACAGCGATCTACGAGCAGTACTTC. This gives the protein CAWSAPRTAIYEQYF.